These 19 T cell receptor beta chains were sequenced from one sample in a study of vaccination effects on CD4 cells after COVID-19. The assay was immunoSEQ multiplex PCR, and TCRdb's table has in-frame clones only and misses some. The sample yields more than 13,000 clones, about 77% seen once. These TCRs are of unknown antigen specificity. Antigen-specific CD4+ T cells expanded by the ViraFEST assay with viral peptide pools were then sequenced. Culture proceeded for about 11 days, and CD4+ T cells were then isolated. Vaccine administered to participants consisted of two doses of either BNT162b2 or mRNA-1273. The sample consisted of CD4+ T cells from PBMCs cultured with HCoV-NL63 spike peptides, taken after COVID-19 vaccination. The receptors stem from a human donor who received a COVID-19 vaccine.

This clone was counted a few times. The rearrangement links TRBV10-3 to TRBJ1-1; D possibly corresponds to TRBD1 (6 bases). V lost 7 bases and J 0 bases, leaving 9 bases between the germline ends. The CDR3 contains 13 residues. Germline CDR1 and CDR2: ENHRY and SYGVKD. CDR3 sequence reads: CAITDRLNTEAFF. DNA for the CDR3: TGTGCCATCACCGACAGGTTGAACACTGAAGCTTTCTTT.

The chain links TRBV25-1 to TRBJ1-1; D is unresolved. Germline V lookup: CDR1 MGHDK, CDR2 SYGVNS. The V end was cut by 0 bases, the J end by 1 base, with 9 bases between. The CDR3 is 15 amino acids. In nucleotides, the CDR3 is TGTGCCAGCAGTGAATATGGTCTGGGGAACACTGAAGCTTTCTTT. Translating gives CASSEYGLGNTEAFF.

V usage is TRBV5-6 and J usage is TRBJ1-1, with 8 bases that match TRBD1. The germline V gene has CDR1 SGHDT and CDR2 YYEEEE. CDR3 length equals 15 residues. V lost 4 bases to trimming and J lost 4 bases; unmatched junction nucleotides: 9. The CDR3 sequence is CASSRVDRDSTEAFF. The CDR3 nucleotides read TGTGCCAGCAGCCGAGTGGACAGGGATAGCACTGAAGCTTTCTTT.

This clone was observed a single time. The chain is built from TRBV27 and TRBJ1-5, with 8 bases aligning to TRBD1. Germline CDR1 reads MNHEY; CDR2 reads SMNVEV (reference sequence). The CDR3 runs 17 residues. J was trimmed by 0 bases and V by 6 bases; bases with no gene match: 10. The CDR3 nucleotides are TGTGCCAGCAGGGTGACGGGACAGGCGATTAGCAATCAGCCCCAGCATTTT. Amino acid sequence: CASRVTGQAISNQPQHF.

V and J are TRBV6-1 and TRBJ1-2, with D perhaps TRBD1 (6 bases). This CDR3 has 13 residues. Per the germline V gene, CDR1 is MNHNS and CDR2 is SASEGT. Between the trimmed V and J ends, which lost 2 bases and 14 bases, there was a span of 18 bases. This CDR3 reads CASSESGQPTRTF. The CDR3 DNA reads as TGTGCCAGCAGTGAATCCGGACAGCCTACTCGGACCTTC.

The chain employs TRBV9 and TRBJ2-1; maybe TRBD1 (6 bases). Looked up from germline, CDR1 is SGDLS and CDR2 is YYNGEE. This CDR3 spans 17 amino acids. V was clipped by 0 bases and J by 0 bases, with 13 bases between them. DNA of the CDR3: TGTGCCAGCAGCGTAGCCACAGGGCCTAGCTCCTACAATGAGCAGTTCTTC. Its protein product is CASSVATGPSSYNEQFF.

The DNA of the CDR3 is TGTGCCAGCAGCGGGGTGGGACTAGCGCGTAACAATGAGCAGTTCTTC. Amino acid sequence: CASSGVGLARNNEQFF. This chain uses TRBV9 with TRBJ2-1; 10 nucleotides align to TRBD2. V shed 3 bases, J shed 5 bases, and the junction held 8 bases outside the gene matches. The germline V gene has CDR1 SGDLS and CDR2 YYNGEE. The CDR3 runs to 16 residues.

This chain joins TRBV4-3 and TRBJ1-6; D is possibly TRBD1 (5 bases). Germline V gene lookup returns CDR1 LGHNA and CDR2 YSLEER. The CDR3 runs to 15 residues. V was cut by 0 bases and J by 7 bases, with 10 bases left in between. The CDR3 region is CASSQDGQGNSPLHF. The CDR3 DNA reads TGCGCCAGCAGCCAAGATGGGCAGGGAAATTCACCCCTCCACTTT.

The chain links TRBV28 to TRBJ1-2; D unclear. There are 11 residues in the CDR3. The ends were cut back, 6 bases at V and 5 bases at J, with 7 bases in the middle. In germline, CDR1 is MDHEN, CDR2 SYDVKM. CDR3 loop: CASRSNYGYTF. CDR3 bases: TGTGCCAGCAGGTCAAATTATGGCTACACCTTC.

This chain connects TRBV25-1 to TRBJ2-7; 8 bases fit TRBD1. Germline-derived CDR1 and CDR2 are MGHDK and SYGVNS. The V and J ends lost 4 bases and 6 bases, in that order; junction bases with no gene match: 14. The CDR3 is made up of 16 amino acids. In nucleotides, the CDR3 is TGTGCCAGCAGTGCCTCCGGGACAGGTGCTTTGTCCGAGCAGTACTTC. Translated, it gives CASSASGTGALSEQYF.

The chain joins TRBV9 to TRBJ2-3, with D hard to call. CDR1 is SGDLS and CDR2 is YYNGEE in the germline V gene. Trimming shortened V by 0 bases and J by 9 bases, and 17 bases separated the two germline ends. The CDR3 has 15 amino acids. CDR3 DNA: TGTGCCAGCAGCGTAGATGTCGGGCGGACGGGCACGCAGTATTTT. Residues: CASSVDVGRTGTQYF. Full variable domain (outside the CDR3, taken from reference TRBV9 and TRBJ2-3): DSGVTQTPKHLITATGQRVTLRCSPRSGDLSVYWYQQSLDQGLQFLIQYYNGEERAKGNILERFSAQQFPDLHSELNLSSLELGDSALYFCASSVDVGRTGTQYFGPGTRLTVL.

This clone was counted between two and nine times. The chain uses TRBV10-3 and TRBJ2-2; 8 bases line up with TRBD2. V shed 6 bases, J shed 4 bases, and the junction held 7 bases outside the gene matches. Germline CDR1 and CDR2: ENHRY and SYGVKD. The CDR3 extends over 15 amino acids. DNA of the CDR3: TGTGCCATCAGCTACGGGGGGGCCGGCACCGGGGAGCTGTTTTTT. Its protein product is CAISYGGAGTGELFF.

The chain couples TRBV2 to TRBJ1-4; D remains ambiguous. The germline V gene has CDR1 SNHLY and CDR2 FYNNEI. The V end was cut by 6 bases, the J end by 4 bases, with 6 bases between. This CDR3 has 12 amino acids. CDR3 bases: TGTGCCAGCAGGACGGGTAATGAAAAACTGTTTTTT. As protein: CASRTGNEKLFF.

This clone was observed a single time. The chain has TRBV9 and TRBJ1-4, with 10 bases fitting TRBD1. CDR3 size: 16 residues. With 4 bases clipped from V and 7 bases from J, the junction kept 10 bases outside the gene matches. CDR1 SGDLS and CDR2 YYNGEE come from the germline V gene. The CDR3 region has the DNA TGTGCCAGCAGCCCAGGGACAGGGGATGTGGGTGAAAAACTGTTTTTT. Its translation: CASSPGTGDVGEKLFF.

The chain carries TRBV6-6 and TRBJ2-5, with 11 bases that match TRBD2. Germline V gene lookup returns CDR1 MNHNY and CDR2 SVGAGI (reference sequence). V lost 5 bases to trimming and J lost 3 bases; unmatched junction nucleotides: 17. This CDR3 contains 19 residues. This chain's CDR3 is CASSPRLAGIRFSEETQYF. The CDR3 DNA follows: TGTGCCAGCAGTCCCCGACTAGCGGGGATTCGGTTTTCGGAAGAGACCCAGTACTTC.

The chain uses TRBV6-5 and TRBJ1-2, with 10 bases matching TRBD1. The junction had 5 bases not matched to a gene; V was cut back by 6 bases and J by 4 bases. This CDR3 is 14 amino acids long. CDR1 and CDR2 from the germline V gene are MNHEY and SVGAGI. Here the CDR3 DNA reads TGTGCCAGCAGCCCCGGGACAGGGGTCTATGGCTACACCTTC. As protein: CASSPGTGVYGYTF.

This chain uses TRBV20-1 with TRBJ2-7; 10 bases align to TRBD1. V lost 3 bases and J lost 2; bases outside the gene matches: 4. The CDR3 loop spans 14 amino acids. Germline V gene lookup returns CDR1 DFQATT and CDR2 SNEGSKA (reference sequence). The CDR3 sequence is CSASWDRGTYEQYF. The CDR3 bases are TGCAGTGCTAGTTGGGACAGGGGTACCTACGAGCAGTACTTC.

CDR3 coding DNA: TGTGCCTGGAGTGTAGGAAGGGGGAACATTCAGTACTTC. Translation: CAWSVGRGNIQYF. This chain joins TRBV30 and TRBJ2-4; maybe TRBD1 (6 bases). Trimming pared 0 bases from V and 7 bases from J, leaving 10 bases between. CDR1 is GTSNPN, CDR2 SVGIG, per germline (reference sequence). There are 13 residues in the CDR3.

The CDR3 loop reads CASSRGTGRDQPQHF. CDR3 DNA sequence: TGTGCCAGCAGTCGAGGGACAGGGAGGGATCAGCCCCAGCATTTT. The chain has TRBV6-2 or TRBV6-3 and TRBJ1-5; 9 bases agree with TRBD1. The CDR3 is made up of 15 amino acids. CDR1 is MNHEY and CDR2 is SVGEGT in the germline V gene. The J segment lost 5 bases and the V segment lost 5 bases, leaving 7 bases of the junction unmatched.